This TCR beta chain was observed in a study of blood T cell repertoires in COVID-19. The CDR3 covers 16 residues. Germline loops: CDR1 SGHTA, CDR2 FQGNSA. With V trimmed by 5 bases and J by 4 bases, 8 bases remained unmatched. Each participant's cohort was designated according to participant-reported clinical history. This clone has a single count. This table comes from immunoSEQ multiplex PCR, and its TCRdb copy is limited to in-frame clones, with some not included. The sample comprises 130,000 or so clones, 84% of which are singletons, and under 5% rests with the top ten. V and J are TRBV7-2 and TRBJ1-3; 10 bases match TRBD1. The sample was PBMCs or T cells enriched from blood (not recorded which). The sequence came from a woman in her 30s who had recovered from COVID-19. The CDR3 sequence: CASSPGGQGWGNTIYF. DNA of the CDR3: TGTGCCAGCAGCCCAGGGGGACAGGGGTGGGGAAACACCATATATTTT.